The 23 T cell receptor beta chains listed next were all sequenced from one sample in a study of T cell repertoires in cytomegalovirus infection. TCRdb reprocessed the reads with MiXCR, giving one entry per CDR3 protein. The data contain under 200,000 distinct CDR3 sequences, more than 9% of them seen just once; the ten biggest clones take up approximately 4.2%. Specimen: PBMCs. The source of these receptors is a human donor in good health (CMV status not recorded). Some clones in this sample may be carry-over from other donors' samples.

This clonotype was recorded a few times. This rearrangement joins TRBV19 to TRBJ1-5, with TRBD1 as a possible D gene (5 bases). The CDR3 spans 16 residues. The germline V gene encodes CDR1 LNHDA and CDR2 SQIVND (reference sequence). V was clipped by 8 bases and J by 4 bases, with 21 bases between them. CDR3 sequence reads: CASRRGLWGINQPQHF. The CDR3 nucleotides read TGTGCCAGTCGCCGCGGACTTTGGGGGATTAATCAGCCCCAGCATTTT.

This clonotype was seen at least ten times. V usage is TRBV6-5 and J usage is TRBJ2-5, with D tentatively TRBD1 or TRBD2 (5 bases each). CDR1 is MNHEY and CDR2 is SVGAGI in the germline V gene. This CDR3 comprises 14 residues. V lost 0 bases to trimming and J lost 5 bases, with 10 bases between them. This CDR3 is CASSYSTGLETQYF. DNA for the CDR3: TGTGCCAGCAGTTACTCGACGGGGCTTGAGACCCAGTACTTC.

This clonotype showed up many times. This chain joins TRBV12-3 or TRBV12-4 and TRBJ1-1; D gene ambiguous. CDR3 length: 14 residues. Trimming took off 7 bases at V and 0 bases at J, with 12 bases between the two ends. CDR3 coding DNA: TGTGCCAGCACCTGGGGTAGTTTGAACACTGAAGCTTTCTTT. Translated, it gives CASTWGSLNTEAFF.

This clonotype was found many times. In DNA, the CDR3 is TGTGCCAGCAGCTTACGGGTGCCGGTCGGGGGTGCTGGAAACACCATATATTTT. Encoded protein: CASSLRVPVGGAGNTIYF. The V call is TRBV7-2, the J call TRBJ1-3, with D tentatively TRBD1 (5 bases). Germline loops: CDR1 SGHTA, CDR2 FQGNSA. The CDR3 sequence is 18 residues long. V was clipped by 2 bases and J by 2 bases, with 19 bases between them.

This clonotype has just a few counts. The V gene is TRBV28, the J gene TRBJ1-2; the match to TRBD1 covers 8 bases. CDR3 length: 12 residues. Germline assignment: CDR1 MDHEN and CDR2 SYDVKM. Germline trimming cut 7 bases from V and 4 bases from J; bases unmatched to any gene: 2. The CDR3 nucleotides read TGTGCCAGCAATGGACAGGGCTATGGCTACACCTTC. Amino acid sequence: CASNGQGYGYTF.

This clonotype has more than one count but fewer than ten. The V and J genes are TRBV12-3 or TRBV12-4 and TRBJ2-3; TRBD1 agrees at 7 bases. The CDR3 runs 15 residues. With 5 bases clipped from V and 1 base from J, the junction kept 6 bases outside the gene matches. The CDR3 protein is CASSKTGDRTDTQYF. DNA of the CDR3: TGTGCCAGCAGTAAAACAGGGGATCGCACAGATACGCAGTATTTT.

This clonotype was found many times. The gene calls are TRBV6-5 and TRBJ1-1; D call uncertain. This CDR3 has 13 residues. V lost 2 bases and J lost 6, with 10 bases in between. Germline loops: CDR1 MNHEY, CDR2 SVGAGI. The CDR3 coding sequence is TGTGCCAGCAGTTACCGTGGGCAGTCTGAAGCTTTCTTT. Translating gives CASSYRGQSEAFF.

There are a few counts of this clonotype. This rearrangement joins TRBV15 to TRBJ1-5; unclear D gene. V was cut by 0 bases and J by 4 bases, with 13 bases left in between. The CDR3 has 16 residues. Per the germline V gene, CDR1 is LNHNV and CDR2 is YYDKDF (reference sequence). The CDR3 nucleotides are TGTGCCACCAGCAGAGATCTCGGGCAGATTAATCAGCCCCAGCATTTT. Protein sequence: CATSRDLGQINQPQHF.

The chain uses TRBV20-1 and TRBJ1-2; 8 bases line up with TRBD1. The CDR3 runs 16 residues. CDR1 and CDR2 (germline): DFQATT, SNEGSKA (reference sequence). J gave up 2 bases and V 1 base, and 9 bases lay outside the gene matches. The CDR3 region is CSARARTGLWNYGYTF. DNA for the CDR3: TGCAGTGCTAGAGCCCGGACAGGGCTCTGGAACTATGGCTACACCTTC.

This clonotype was found many times. This chain connects TRBV7-2 to TRBJ2-7; D is perhaps TRBD2 (6 bases). Germline V gives CDR1 SGHTA, CDR2 FQGNSA. V lost 1 base to trimming and J lost 2 bases, with 9 bases between them. This CDR3 is 14 amino acids long. CDR3 loop: CASSLEAGPYEQYF. The CDR3 nucleotides read TGTGCCAGCAGCTTAGAAGCGGGTCCCTACGAGCAGTACTTC. Full variable domain (missing parts from reference TRBV7-2 and TRBJ2-7): GAGVSQSPSNKVTEKGKDVELRCDPISGHTALYWYRQSLGQGLEFLIYFQGNSAPDKSGLPSDRFSAERTGGSVSTLTIQRTQQEDSAVYLCASSLEAGPYEQYFGPGTRLTVT.

The genes are TRBV11-2 and TRBJ2-7; 10 nucleotides match TRBD1. The CDR3 runs 15 residues. V lost 0 bases to trimming and J lost 7 bases; unmatched junction nucleotides: 6. The germline V gene encodes CDR1 SGHAT and CDR2 FQNNGV. The CDR3 sequence: CASSLDPRTGGEQYF. The CDR3 nucleotides read TGTGCCAGCAGCTTAGACCCACGGACAGGGGGAGAGCAGTACTTC.

The chain employs TRBV2 and TRBJ2-3; 10 bases line up with TRBD2. The CDR3 is made up of 16 amino acids. V was pared by 2 bases and J by 4 bases, with 6 bases of the junction left unmatched. Germline CDR1 and CDR2: SNHLY and FYNNEI. The CDR3 sequence: CASSELASGGADTQYF. The CDR3 DNA follows: TGTGCCAGCAGTGAATTAGCTAGCGGGGGTGCAGATACGCAGTATTTT.

This clonotype came up many times. The J gene is TRBJ2-3, the V gene TRBV7-8, with 10 bases aligning to TRBD1. This CDR3 spans 15 amino acids. CDR1 is SGHVS and CDR2 is FQNEAQ in the germline V gene. The J segment lost 3 bases and the V segment lost 5 bases, leaving 5 bases of the junction unmatched. CDR3 region: CASSLRDRGTDTQYF. For the CDR3, the DNA is TGTGCCAGCAGCCTCCGGGACAGGGGTACAGATACGCAGTATTTT.

This clonotype was seen repeatedly, ten times or more. The gene calls are TRBV4-3 and TRBJ2-2; 11 nucleotides line up with TRBD2. CDR1 is LGHNA, CDR2 YSLEER, per germline. The CDR3 loop spans 20 amino acids. V trimming: 3 bases; J trimming: 3 bases; junction bases outside the gene matches: 15. CDR3 residues: CASSQAIVAGGPSDTGELFF. CDR3 bases: TGCGCCAGCAGCCAGGCGATCGTAGCGGGAGGGCCGTCGGACACCGGGGAGCTGTTTTTT.

This clonotype came up many times. J is TRBJ2-3 and V is TRBV11-2; tentatively, D is TRBD2 (6 bases). The CDR3 runs 15 residues. V lost 1 base and J lost 6, with 14 bases in between. The germline gives CDR1 SGHAT, CDR2 FQNNGV. CDR3 sequence reads: CASSLGDSGVDTQYF. The CDR3 coding sequence is TGTGCCAGCAGCTTAGGGGACTCGGGAGTGGATACGCAGTATTTT.

This clonotype has ten or more counts. This chain connects TRBV20-1 to TRBJ1-5, with D hard to call. Germline CDR1 reads DFQATT; CDR2 reads SNEGSKA (reference sequence). The CDR3 covers 12 residues. Trimming took 0 bases from V and 5 from J, leaving 5 bases between them. Written as DNA, the CDR3 is TGCAGTGCTAGAGATTCGGATCAGCCCCAGCATTTT. It is translated as CSARDSDQPQHF.

This clonotype was detected ten times or more. The chain combines TRBV28 with TRBJ1-2; D is undetermined. Germline V lookup: CDR1 MDHEN, CDR2 SYDVKM. The CDR3 spans 15 residues. V was trimmed by 3 bases and J by 3 bases, leaving 14 bases between them. The CDR3 nucleotides read TGTGCCAGCAGTTTTCGGAGGTTCAAGGACTATGGCTACACCTTC. Protein: CASSFRRFKDYGYTF.

This clonotype was found many times. The chain combines TRBV12-3 or TRBV12-4 with TRBJ2-7; 9 bases line up with TRBD1. The CDR3 totals 13 residues. V lost 7 bases to trimming and J lost 4 bases; unmatched junction nucleotides: 5. The CDR3 spells CASNSGTGYEQYF. Written as DNA, the CDR3 is TGTGCCAGCAACTCCGGGACAGGGTACGAGCAGTACTTC.

This clonotype was counted at least ten times. The chain uses TRBV2 and TRBJ1-1; D unclear. The CDR3 sequence is 11 residues long. Trimming left V 4 bases short and J 3 bases short, with 3 bases between. Per the germline V gene, CDR1 is SNHLY and CDR2 is FYNNEI. The CDR3 sequence is CASSGDTEAFF. CDR3 coding DNA: TGTGCCAGCAGTGGAGACACTGAAGCTTTCTTT. Filled out from reference TRBV2 and TRBJ1-1, the complete variable domain reads EPEVTQTPSHQVTQMGQEVILRCVPISNHLYFYWYRQILGQKVEFLVSFYNNEISEKSEIFDDQFSVERPDGSNFTLKIRSTKLEDSAMYFCASSGDTEAFFGQGTRLTVV.

This clonotype was seen only a few times. The rearrangement links TRBV19 to TRBJ2-3; 8 bases agree with TRBD2. This CDR3 contains 15 residues. Germline V gene sequence: CDR1 LNHDA, CDR2 SQIVND (reference sequence). V lost 4 bases to trimming and J lost 5 bases; unmatched junction nucleotides: 8. The CDR3 sequence: CASSTERELIDTQYF. For the CDR3, the DNA is TGTGCCAGTAGTACCGAGCGGGAGTTAATAGATACGCAGTATTTT.

This clonotype came up many times. The V gene is TRBV7-2, the J gene TRBJ1-1; D might be TRBD1 (6 bases). This CDR3 region has 15 residues. V was pared by 5 bases and J by 7 bases, with 20 bases between. CDR1 and CDR2 (germline): SGHTA, FQGNSA. The CDR3 is CASSRTGGAGYEAFF. CDR3 nucleotides: TGTGCCAGCAGCAGAACGGGGGGCGCTGGATATGAAGCTTTCTTT.

With regard to this clonotype: This sequence may be a read error, since a much larger clone differs from it by one base. V gene TRBV10-3 combines with J gene TRBJ1-1, with a tentative D call TRBD1 (6 bases). CDR1 is ENHRY and CDR2 is SYGVKD in the germline V gene. Trimming took 4 bases from V and 10 from J, leaving 13 bases between them. The CDR3 is 12 amino acids. The CDR3 region is CAISGQGHGAFF. The CDR3 nucleotides read TGTGCCATCAGTGGTCAGGGGCATGGAGCTTTCTTT.

Many counts were recorded for this clonotype. The chain has TRBV5-6 and TRBJ1-3; no reliable D call. Trimming took 1 base from V and 0 from J, leaving 5 bases between them. Germline assignment: CDR1 SGHDT and CDR2 YYEEEE. This CDR3 is 14 amino acids long. In nucleotides, the CDR3 is TGTGCCAGCAGCTTGTACAACTCTGGAAACACCATATATTTT. Translating gives CASSLYNSGNTIYF.